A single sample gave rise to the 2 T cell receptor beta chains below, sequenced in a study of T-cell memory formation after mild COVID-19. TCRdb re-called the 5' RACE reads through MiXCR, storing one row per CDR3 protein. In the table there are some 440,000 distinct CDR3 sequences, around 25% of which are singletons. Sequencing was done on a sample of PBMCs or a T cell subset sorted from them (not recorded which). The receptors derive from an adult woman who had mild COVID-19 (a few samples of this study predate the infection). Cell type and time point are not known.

The CDR3 DNA follows: TGTGCCTGGAGTGACGGGACAGGGACCCACGAGCAGTACTTC. Its protein is CAWSDGTGTHEQYF. V usage is TRBV30 and J usage is TRBJ2-7; TRBD1 agrees at 9 bases. Germline V gene data show CDR1 as GTSNPN and CDR2 as SVGIG (reference sequence). CDR3 length: 14 amino acids. V shed 1 base and J 5 bases; nucleotides not matched to a gene: 6. The variable domain in full, with the rest retrieved from reference TRBV30 and TRBJ2-7, is SQTIHQWPATLVQPVGSPLSLECTVEGTSNPNLYWYRQAAGRGLQLLFYSVGIGQISSEVPQNLSASRPQDRQFILSSKKLLLSDSGFYLCAWSDGTGTHEQYFGPGTRLTVT.

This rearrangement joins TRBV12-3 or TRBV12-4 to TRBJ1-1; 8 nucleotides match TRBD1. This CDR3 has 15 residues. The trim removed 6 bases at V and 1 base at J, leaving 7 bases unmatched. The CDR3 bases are TGTGCCAGCAGCACAGACAGGGGAACGAACACTGAAGCTTTCTTT. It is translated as CASSTDRGTNTEAFF.